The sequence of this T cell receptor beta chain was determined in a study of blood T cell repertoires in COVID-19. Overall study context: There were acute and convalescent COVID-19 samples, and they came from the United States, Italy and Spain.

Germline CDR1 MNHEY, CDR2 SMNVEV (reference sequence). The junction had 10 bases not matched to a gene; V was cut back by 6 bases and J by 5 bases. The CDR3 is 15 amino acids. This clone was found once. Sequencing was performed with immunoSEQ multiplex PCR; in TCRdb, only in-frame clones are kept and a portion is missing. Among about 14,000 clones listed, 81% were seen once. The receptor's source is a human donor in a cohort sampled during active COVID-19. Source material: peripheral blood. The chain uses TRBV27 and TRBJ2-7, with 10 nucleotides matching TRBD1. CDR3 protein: CASSKRQGARHEQYF. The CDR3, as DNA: TGTGCCAGCAGCAAAAGACAGGGGGCGAGACACGAGCAGTACTTC.